One and the same sample provided the 12 T cell receptor beta chains below, sequenced in a study of blood T cell repertoires in COVID-19. Measured with immunoSEQ multiplex PCR; TCRdb has only the in-frame clones, and not every one. The sample carries around 330,000 clones, 89% recorded once. The sequenced sample consisted of PBMCs or T cells enriched from blood (not recorded which). All receptors derive from a man aged 55 to 70 who had recovered from COVID-19.

The gene calls are TRBV30 and TRBJ2-3, with D perhaps matching TRBD1 (6 bases). The CDR3 is 15 amino acids. In germline, CDR1 is GTSNPN, CDR2 SVGIG (reference sequence). The germline V and J ends were trimmed by 8 bases and 2 bases, with 20 bases remaining between them. The CDR3 spells CASTGQRRNTDTQYF. For the CDR3, the DNA is TGTGCCAGCACCGGACAGCGGAGGAACACAGATACGCAGTATTTT.

This chain links TRBV27 with TRBJ1-5; no definite D call. V dropped 3 bases and J dropped 4 bases, with 19 bases sitting between them. Germline CDR1 reads MNHEY; CDR2 reads SMNVEV (reference sequence). The CDR3 covers 17 residues. The DNA of the CDR3 is TGTGCCAGCAGTTTCCGAGCGAGGGTCAATAGGAATCAGCCCCAGCATTTT. Translation gives CASSFRARVNRNQPQHF.

This clone was counted a few times. J is TRBJ2-7 and V is TRBV3-1 (or the pseudogene TRBV3-2); 7 bases fit TRBD2. There are 18 residues in the CDR3. Germline values: CDR1 LGHDT, CDR2 YNNKEL (reference sequence). Trimming cost V 0 bases and J 0 bases; bases outside gene matches: 11. For the CDR3, the DNA is TGTGCCAGCAGCCAAGACTCCCCTTGGGCGGGAGTCTCCTACGAGCAGTACTTC. Translating it yields CASSQDSPWAGVSYEQYF.

The chain is built from TRBV11-2 and TRBJ2-7; D unresolved. Germline V CDR1 and CDR2: SGHAT, FQNNGV. The CDR3 contains 12 residues. V lost 1 base and J 3 bases, leaving 4 bases between the germline ends. The CDR3 nucleotides read TGTGCCAGCAGCTTAGTCAGCTACGAGCAGTACTTC. It encodes CASSLVSYEQYF.

The chain has TRBV6-5 and TRBJ2-3, with 9 nucleotides matching TRBD2. V lost 7 bases and J lost 1; bases outside the gene matches: 3. The CDR3 totals 14 residues. Germline CDR1 MNHEY, CDR2 SVGAGI. CDR3 protein: CASTWTSGTDTQYF. The CDR3 region has the DNA TGTGCCAGCACTTGGACTAGCGGCACAGATACGCAGTATTTT.

The chain employs TRBV5-1 and TRBJ2-1; possible D gene TRBD1, 6 bases. CDR3 length equals 15 residues. Looked up from germline, CDR1 is SGHRS and CDR2 is YFSETQ. V was clipped by 2 bases and J by 2 bases, with 11 bases between them. CDR3 bases: TGCGCCAGCAGCTTACAGGGAATAACCTACAATGAGCAGTTCTTC. It encodes CASSLQGITYNEQFF.

V gene TRBV28 combines with J gene TRBJ1-2; D gene ambiguous. The V and J ends lost 4 bases and 0 bases respectively, with 21 bases between them. Germline values: CDR1 MDHEN, CDR2 SYDVKM. The CDR3 length is 18 residues. CDR3 region: CASSSPFPTELANYGYTF. The CDR3 DNA reads TGTGCCAGCAGTTCCCCTTTCCCCACGGAGTTAGCTAACTATGGCTACACCTTC.

The rearrangement uses TRBV7-3 and TRBJ2-1; D is perhaps TRBD2 (7 bases). CDR3 length equals 16 residues. Germline CDR1 and CDR2: SGHTA and FQGTGA. V was pared by 5 bases and J by 9 bases, with 23 bases between. The CDR3 region is CASSLKGGGVHFEQFF. The CDR3 DNA sequence: TGTGCCAGCAGCCTAAAAGGGGGAGGGGTGCACTTTGAGCAGTTCTTC.

J is TRBJ1-3 and V is TRBV28; D possibly corresponds to TRBD1 (6 bases). The germline V gene has CDR1 MDHEN and CDR2 SYDVKM. With 7 bases removed from V and 6 bases from J, the gap between germline ends came to 16 bases. The CDR3 totals 14 residues. For the CDR3, the DNA is TGTGCCAGCACTCGACAGGCTCTATTAAACACCATATATTTT. It yields the protein CASTRQALLNTIYF. Combining the CDR3 with reference TRBV28 and TRBJ1-3 gives the whole variable domain DVKVTQSSRYLVKRTGEKVFLECVQDMDHENMFWYRQDPGLGLRLIYFSYDVKMKEKGDIPEGYSVSREKKERFSLILESASTNQTSMYLCASTRQALLNTIYFGEGSWLTVV.

In DNA, the CDR3 is TGTGCCAGCAGCTTCTCCCCGGATCAGCCCCAGCATTTT. Translated: CASSFSPDQPQHF. J is TRBJ1-5 and V is TRBV11-2; D is uncertain. This CDR3 is 13 amino acids long. V was cut by 3 bases and J by 5 bases, with 8 bases left in between. Looked up from germline, CDR1 is SGHAT and CDR2 is FQNNGV.

The V gene is TRBV7-8, the J gene TRBJ2-1; 11 bases are a match to TRBD1. CDR1 and CDR2 from the germline V gene are SGHVS and FQNEAQ. V lost 0 bases and J lost 7; bases outside the gene matches: 5. The CDR3 totals 16 residues. The CDR3 nucleotides read TGTGCCAGCAGCTTAGCGCATGGGACAGGGGGGAATGAGCAGTTCTTC. Its protein is CASSLAHGTGGNEQFF.

This sequence joins TRBV19 and TRBJ1-5; perhaps TRBD1 as D (5 bases). The CDR3 is 13 residues long. V gave up 7 bases and J gave up 6 bases, with 13 bases separating them. Germline CDR1 and CDR2: LNHDA and SQIVND (reference sequence). The CDR3 sequence is CASTSGGTQPQHF. CDR3 DNA: TGTGCCAGTACCTCGGGGGGTACTCAGCCCCAGCATTTT.